These T cell receptor beta chains were read from a single sample in a study of chemoradiotherapy in HPV16-positive cancers. Assay used: immunoSEQ multiplex PCR; TCRdb lists only in-frame clones, some missing. The table includes approximately 7,800 clones, around three quarters detected once. Sample collection was performed from a patient who underwent chemoradiotherapy. The receptors shown here come from a human donor with HPV-associated anogenital cancer. Both conserved end residues are part of each CDR3. Fields, in order: clone size, V gene, D gene, CDR3 length, J gene, CDR3 protein, CDR3 DNA. D genes are given only for firm matches. Some rows mark clone size as missing; the rest say once, few, many or name a class of expanded clone.

clone size: -; V gene: TRBV7-2; D gene: TRBD1; CDR3 length: 14; J gene: TRBJ1-5; CDR3 protein: CASSQTGFNQPQHF; CDR3 DNA: TGTGCCAGCAGCCAGACAGGGTTCAATCAACCCCAGCATTTT
clone size: -; V gene: TRBV4-1; D gene: TRBD1; CDR3 length: 19; J gene: TRBJ1-4; CDR3 protein: CASSQNRQGVYSTNEKLFF; CDR3 DNA: TGCGCCAGCAGTCAAAACAGACAGGGAGTTTACTCAACTAATGAAAAACTGTTTTTT
clone size: -; V gene: TRBV7-9; D gene: TRBD1; CDR3 length: 19; J gene: TRBJ1-2; CDR3 protein: CASSLVTGTGDLFNYGYTF; CDR3 DNA: TGTGCCAGCAGCTTAGTTACCGGGACAGGGGATCTTTTTAACTATGGCTACACCTTC
clone size: -; V gene: TRBV13; D gene: -; CDR3 length: 14; J gene: TRBJ2-7; CDR3 protein: CASSLAQGPYEQYF; CDR3 DNA: TGTGCCAGCAGCTTAGCCCAGGGGCCCTACGAGCAGTACTTC
clone size: -; V gene: TRBV19; D gene: TRBD1; CDR3 length: 17; J gene: TRBJ2-6; CDR3 protein: CASSPRGRGDGANVLTF; CDR3 DNA: TGTGCCAGTAGTCCAAGGGGGCGTGGGGATGGGGCCAACGTCCTGACTTTC
clone size: -; V gene: TRBV4-1; D gene: TRBD1; CDR3 length: 20; J gene: TRBJ2-6; CDR3 protein: CASSPSPSGTGGFGANVLTF; CDR3 DNA: TGCGCCAGCAGCCCCTCCCCCTCCGGGACAGGGGGCTTTGGGGCCAACGTCCTGACTTTC
clone size: -; V gene: TRBV4-1; D gene: TRBD2; CDR3 length: 20; J gene: TRBJ2-2; CDR3 protein: CASSQYAGGAGGPIPGELFF; CDR3 DNA: TGCGCCAGCAGCCAGTACGCCGGAGGAGCGGGGGGGCCGATTCCCGGGGAGCTGTTTTTT
clone size: few; V gene: TRBV28; D gene: TRBD1; CDR3 length: 13; J gene: TRBJ1-2; CDR3 protein: CASSGTGGDGYTF; CDR3 DNA: TGTGCCAGCAGTGGGACAGGGGGCGATGGCTACACCTTC
clone size: once; V gene: TRBV11-2; D gene: -; CDR3 length: 14; J gene: TRBJ2-3; CDR3 protein: CASSAGWGEDTQYF; CDR3 DNA: TGTGCCAGCAGCGCGGGGTGGGGGGAGGATACGCAGTATTTT
clone size: -; V gene: TRBV7-2; D gene: -; CDR3 length: 14; J gene: TRBJ1-1; CDR3 protein: CASSLTGQNTEAFF; CDR3 DNA: TGTGCCAGCAGCCTTACGGGACAGAACACTGAAGCTTTCTTT
clone size: -; V gene: TRBV11-3; D gene: -; CDR3 length: 14; J gene: TRBJ2-1; CDR3 protein: CASSFISGSNEQFF; CDR3 DNA: TGTGCCAGCAGCTTTATTAGCGGTTCCAATGAGCAGTTCTTC
clone size: -; V gene: TRBV6-4; D gene: -; CDR3 length: 16; J gene: TRBJ2-1; CDR3 protein: CASSEVGGKVSNEQFF; CDR3 DNA: TGTGCCAGCAGTGAGGTGGGGGGCAAGGTTTCGAATGAGCAGTTCTTC
clone size: -; V gene: TRBV19; D gene: TRBD1; CDR3 length: 14; J gene: TRBJ1-2; CDR3 protein: CASSTLGTDYGYTF; CDR3 DNA: TGTGCCAGTAGTACTCTGGGGACAGACTATGGCTACACCTTC
clone size: -; V gene: TRBV18; D gene: -; CDR3 length: 14; J gene: TRBJ1-1; CDR3 protein: CASSPSGPNTEAFF; CDR3 DNA: TGTGCCAGCTCACCTTCAGGGCCCAACACTGAAGCTTTCTTT
clone size: -; V gene: TRBV7-9; D gene: -; CDR3 length: 12; J gene: TRBJ2-3; CDR3 protein: CASSFGGEPQYF; CDR3 DNA: TGTGCCAGCAGCTTCGGAGGCGAGCCGCAGTATTTT
clone size: -; V gene: TRBV19; D gene: -; CDR3 length: 14; J gene: TRBJ1-5; CDR3 protein: CASSTQGNNQPQHF; CDR3 DNA: TGTGCCAGTTCGACCCAAGGGAACAATCAGCCCCAGCATTTT
clone size: -; V gene: TRBV19; D gene: TRBD1; CDR3 length: 16; J gene: TRBJ1-5; CDR3 protein: CASSSGTGGYNQPQHF; CDR3 DNA: TGTGCCAGTAGCTCAGGGACAGGGGGATACAATCAGCCCCAGCATTTT
clone size: -; V gene: TRBV6-5; D gene: TRBD2; CDR3 length: 13; J gene: TRBJ2-3; CDR3 protein: CASKRAGADTQYF; CDR3 DNA: TGTGCCAGCAAACGGGCGGGAGCAGATACGCAGTATTTT
clone size: few; V gene: TRBV7-2; D gene: -; CDR3 length: 15; J gene: TRBJ1-1; CDR3 protein: CASSSQARENTEAFF; CDR3 DNA: TGTGCCAGCAGCAGCCAAGCCAGGGAGAACACTGAAGCTTTCTTT
clone size: -; V gene: TRBV19; D gene: -; CDR3 length: 13; J gene: TRBJ2-7; CDR3 protein: CASSMRVTYEQYF; CDR3 DNA: TGTGCCAGTAGTATGAGGGTGACCTACGAGCAGTACTTC
clone size: -; V gene: TRBV28; D gene: -; CDR3 length: 13; J gene: TRBJ2-3; CDR3 protein: CASRWGARDTQYF; CDR3 DNA: TGTGCCAGCAGGTGGGGGGCGAGAGATACGCAGTATTTT
clone size: -; V gene: TRBV6-6; D gene: -; CDR3 length: 13; J gene: TRBJ1-1; CDR3 protein: CASTRTGAPEAFF; CDR3 DNA: TGTGCCAGCACGAGAACCGGGGCCCCGGAAGCTTTCTTT
clone size: -; V gene: TRBV5-1; D gene: -; CDR3 length: 10; J gene: TRBJ1-5; CDR3 protein: CASSLQPQHF; CDR3 DNA: TGCGCCAGCAGCCTTCAGCCCCAGCATTTT
clone size: once; V gene: TRBV5-1; D gene: TRBD1; CDR3 length: 15; J gene: TRBJ2-3; CDR3 protein: CASRDLDRGTDTQYF; CDR3 DNA: TGCGCCAGCAGAGACCTAGACAGGGGCACAGATACGCAGTATTTT
clone size: -; V gene: TRBV30; D gene: TRBD1; CDR3 length: 14; J gene: TRBJ2-5; CDR3 protein: CAWSKGGEQETQYF; CDR3 DNA: TGTGCCTGGAGTAAAGGGGGCGAGCAAGAGACCCAGTACTTC
clone size: -; V gene: TRBV5-6; D gene: -; CDR3 length: 17; J gene: TRBJ2-3; CDR3 protein: CASSRQVLALSTDTQYF; CDR3 DNA: TGTGCCAGCAGCCGCCAAGTCCTAGCGCTATCCACAGATACGCAGTATTTT
clone size: -; V gene: TRBV30; D gene: -; CDR3 length: 15; J gene: TRBJ2-4; CDR3 protein: CAWSVPGLAKNIQYF; CDR3 DNA: TGTGCCTGGAGTGTTCCAGGCTTAGCCAAAAACATTCAGTACTTC
clone size: -; V gene: TRBV11-2; D gene: TRBD1; CDR3 length: 18; J gene: TRBJ1-2; CDR3 protein: CASSPRTAGRQGRHGYTF; CDR3 DNA: TGTGCCAGCAGCCCCCGTACGGCAGGGCGACAGGGACGTCATGGCTACACCTTC
clone size: -; V gene: TRBV5-1; D gene: -; CDR3 length: 15; J gene: TRBJ2-3; CDR3 protein: CASSNPQGSGDTQYF; CDR3 DNA: TGCGCCAGCAGCAACCCCCAGGGAAGTGGTGATACGCAGTATTTT
clone size: -; V gene: TRBV7-9; D gene: TRBD1; CDR3 length: 15; J gene: TRBJ2-5; CDR3 protein: CASSPPRTGVETQYF; CDR3 DNA: TGTGCCAGCAGCCCACCGAGGACAGGGGTGGAGACCCAGTACTTC
clone size: -; V gene: TRBV9; D gene: TRBD1; CDR3 length: 12; J gene: TRBJ1-1; CDR3 protein: CASSETGLRAFF; CDR3 DNA: TGTGCCAGCAGCGAGACAGGGTTGAGAGCTTTCTTT
clone size: -; V gene: TRBV7-2; D gene: -; CDR3 length: 14; J gene: TRBJ2-1; CDR3 protein: CASSLQEGGVEQFF; CDR3 DNA: TGTGCCAGCAGCTTACAAGAAGGTGGAGTTGAGCAGTTCTTC
clone size: -; V gene: TRBV28; D gene: -; CDR3 length: 18; J gene: TRBJ1-5; CDR3 protein: CASSFVRPKTYSNQPQHF; CDR3 DNA: TGTGCCAGCAGTTTTGTCAGGCCCAAAACCTATAGCAATCAGCCCCAGCATTTT
clone size: -; V gene: TRBV4-2; D gene: TRBD1; CDR3 length: 17; J gene: TRBJ1-3; CDR3 protein: CASSQEVDRGGGNTIYF; CDR3 DNA: TGTGCCAGCAGCCAAGAAGTGGACAGGGGAGGAGGAAACACCATATATTTT
clone size: -; V gene: TRBV4-1; D gene: TRBD2; CDR3 length: 15; J gene: TRBJ2-5; CDR3 protein: CASSQDGERGETQYF; CDR3 DNA: TGCGCCAGCAGCCAAGACGGGGAGCGGGGAGAGACCCAGTACTTC
clone size: -; V gene: TRBV28; D gene: TRBD2; CDR3 length: 12; J gene: TRBJ2-5; CDR3 protein: CASSLSGAKGYF; CDR3 DNA: TGTGCCAGCAGTTTAAGCGGGGCGAAGGGGTACTTC
clone size: -; V gene: TRBV7-2; D gene: -; CDR3 length: 13; J gene: TRBJ2-1; CDR3 protein: CASRDTGAPGQFF; CDR3 DNA: TGTGCCAGCAGGGACACGGGGGCCCCGGGGCAGTTCTTC
clone size: -; V gene: TRBV4-1; D gene: TRBD1; CDR3 length: 19; J gene: TRBJ2-2; CDR3 protein: CASSQDLLTGSPNTGELFF; CDR3 DNA: TGCGCCAGCAGCCAAGATCTTCTGACAGGGTCACCGAACACCGGGGAGCTGTTTTTT
clone size: -; V gene: TRBV5-1; D gene: TRBD2; CDR3 length: 16; J gene: TRBJ2-7; CDR3 protein: CASSLDLAGYSYEQYF; CDR3 DNA: TGCGCCAGCAGCTTGGACCTAGCGGGGTACTCCTACGAGCAGTACTTC
clone size: -; V gene: TRBV19; D gene: -; CDR3 length: 12; J gene: TRBJ1-5; CDR3 protein: CASSRAGQPQHF; CDR3 DNA: TGTGCCAGTAGCCGTGCAGGTCAGCCCCAGCATTTT
clone size: -; V gene: TRBV7-9; D gene: TRBD2; CDR3 length: 17; J gene: TRBJ2-1; CDR3 protein: CASSLARTSEFYNEQFF; CDR3 DNA: TGTGCCAGCAGCTTAGCCCGGACTAGCGAGTTCTACAATGAGCAGTTCTTC
clone size: -; V gene: TRBV28; D gene: -; CDR3 length: 14; J gene: TRBJ2-2; CDR3 protein: CASSHNRPTGELFF; CDR3 DNA: TGTGCCAGCAGCCACAACAGGCCGACCGGGGAGCTGTTTTTT
clone size: -; V gene: TRBV5-1; D gene: TRBD1; CDR3 length: 15; J gene: TRBJ2-5; CDR3 protein: CASSLEGTGSETQYF; CDR3 DNA: TGCGCCAGCAGCTTGGAAGGGACAGGGTCGGAGACCCAGTACTTC
clone size: -; V gene: TRBV6-5; D gene: TRBD1; CDR3 length: 16; J gene: TRBJ2-7; CDR3 protein: CASSYSIPDRVHEQYF; CDR3 DNA: TGTGCCAGCAGTTACTCGATACCTGACAGGGTTCACGAGCAGTACTTC
clone size: -; V gene: TRBV18; D gene: -; CDR3 length: 16; J gene: TRBJ1-2; CDR3 protein: CASSPSGGGNSYGYTF; CDR3 DNA: TGTGCCAGCTCACCGTCGGGCGGTGGGAATAGCTATGGCTACACCTTC